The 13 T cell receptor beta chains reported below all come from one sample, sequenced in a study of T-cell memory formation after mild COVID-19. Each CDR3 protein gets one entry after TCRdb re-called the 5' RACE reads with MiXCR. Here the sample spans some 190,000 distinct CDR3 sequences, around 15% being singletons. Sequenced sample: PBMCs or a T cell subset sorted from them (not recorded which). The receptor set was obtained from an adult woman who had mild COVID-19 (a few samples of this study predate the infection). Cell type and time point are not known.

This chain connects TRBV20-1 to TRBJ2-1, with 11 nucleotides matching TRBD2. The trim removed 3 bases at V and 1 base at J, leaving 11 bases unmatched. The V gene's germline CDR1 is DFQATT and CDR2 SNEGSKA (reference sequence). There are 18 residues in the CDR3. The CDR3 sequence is CSASDHRLAGPSYNEQFF. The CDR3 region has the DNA TGCAGTGCTAGCGATCACAGACTAGCGGGACCATCCTACAATGAGCAGTTCTTC.

For the CDR3, the DNA is TGTGCCATCTCAGGGGAGAAGGAGCTGTTTTTT. Translating it yields CAISGEKELFF. The rearrangement links TRBV12-3 or TRBV12-4 to TRBJ2-2; perhaps TRBD1 as D (6 bases). This CDR3 has 11 amino acids. Trimming pared 10 bases from V and 10 bases from J, leaving 13 bases between.

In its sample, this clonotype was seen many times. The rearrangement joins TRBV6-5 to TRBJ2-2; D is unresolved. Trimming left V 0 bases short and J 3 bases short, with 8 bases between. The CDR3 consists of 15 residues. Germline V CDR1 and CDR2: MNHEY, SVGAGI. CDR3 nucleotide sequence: TGTGCCAGCAGTTACTCCCCGACTGACACCGGGGAGCTGTTTTTT. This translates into CASSYSPTDTGELFF.

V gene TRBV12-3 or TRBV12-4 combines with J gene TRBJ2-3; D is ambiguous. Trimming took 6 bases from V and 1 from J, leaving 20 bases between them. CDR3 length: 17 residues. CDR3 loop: CASSKTTVFIGTDTQYF. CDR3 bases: TGTGCCAGCAGCAAGACGACCGTCTTTATAGGCACAGATACGCAGTATTTT.

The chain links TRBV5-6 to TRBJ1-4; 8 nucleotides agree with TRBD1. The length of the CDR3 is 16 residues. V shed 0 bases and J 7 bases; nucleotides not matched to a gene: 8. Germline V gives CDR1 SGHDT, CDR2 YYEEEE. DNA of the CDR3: TGTGCCAGCAGCTTGGCTCGGACAGGGAGGGGTGAAAAACTGTTTTTT. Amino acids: CASSLARTGRGEKLFF.

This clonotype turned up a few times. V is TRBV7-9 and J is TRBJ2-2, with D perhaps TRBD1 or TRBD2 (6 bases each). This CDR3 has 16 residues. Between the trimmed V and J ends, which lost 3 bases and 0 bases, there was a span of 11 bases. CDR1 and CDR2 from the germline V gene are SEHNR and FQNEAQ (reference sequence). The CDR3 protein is CASSFGGAANTGELFF. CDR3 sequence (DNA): TGTGCCAGCAGCTTCGGGGGCGCCGCGAACACCGGGGAGCTGTTTTTT.

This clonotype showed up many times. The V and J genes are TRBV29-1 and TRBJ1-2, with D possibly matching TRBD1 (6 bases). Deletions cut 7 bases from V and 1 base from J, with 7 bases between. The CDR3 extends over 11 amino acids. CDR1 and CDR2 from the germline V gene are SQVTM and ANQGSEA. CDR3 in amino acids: CSEGGNYGYTF. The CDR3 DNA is TGCAGCGAGGGGGGTAACTATGGCTACACCTTC.

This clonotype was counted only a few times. The CDR3 DNA is TGCGCCAGCAGCTTGGGAGGGACAGGGAGTCGCTACGAGCAGTACTTC. Translating gives CASSLGGTGSRYEQYF. The rearrangement uses TRBV5-1 and TRBJ2-7, with 9 bases aligning to TRBD1. The trim removed 0 bases at V and 3 bases at J, leaving 7 bases unmatched. The CDR3 runs to 16 residues. The germline gives CDR1 SGHRS, CDR2 YFSETQ.

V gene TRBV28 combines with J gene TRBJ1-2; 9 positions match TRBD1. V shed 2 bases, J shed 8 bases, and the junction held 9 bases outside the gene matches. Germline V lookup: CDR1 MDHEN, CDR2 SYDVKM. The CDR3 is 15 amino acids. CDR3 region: CASSLPTNRGQGYTF. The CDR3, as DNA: TGTGCCAGCAGTTTACCGACGAACAGGGGGCAAGGCTACACCTTC.

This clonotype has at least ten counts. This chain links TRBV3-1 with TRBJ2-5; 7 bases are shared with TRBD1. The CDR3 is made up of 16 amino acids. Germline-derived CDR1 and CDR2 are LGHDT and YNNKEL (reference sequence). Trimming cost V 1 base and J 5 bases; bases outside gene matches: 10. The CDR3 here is CASSQGVNRGRETQYF. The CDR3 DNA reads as TGTGCCAGCAGCCAAGGGGTGAACAGGGGCCGGGAGACCCAGTACTTC.

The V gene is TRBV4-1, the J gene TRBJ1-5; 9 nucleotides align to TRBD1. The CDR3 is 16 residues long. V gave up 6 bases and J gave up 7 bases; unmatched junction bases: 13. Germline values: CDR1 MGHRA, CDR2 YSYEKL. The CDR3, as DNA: TGCGCCAGCAGTCCGACCGGGACAGGGTCACGGCAGCCCCAGCATTTT. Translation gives CASSPTGTGSRQPQHF.

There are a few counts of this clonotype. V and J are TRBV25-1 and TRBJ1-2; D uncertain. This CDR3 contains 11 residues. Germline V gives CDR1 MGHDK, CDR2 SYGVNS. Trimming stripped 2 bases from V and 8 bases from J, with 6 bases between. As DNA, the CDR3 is TGTGCCAGCAGTGAAGGAGTAGGCTACACCTTC. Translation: CASSEGVGYTF.

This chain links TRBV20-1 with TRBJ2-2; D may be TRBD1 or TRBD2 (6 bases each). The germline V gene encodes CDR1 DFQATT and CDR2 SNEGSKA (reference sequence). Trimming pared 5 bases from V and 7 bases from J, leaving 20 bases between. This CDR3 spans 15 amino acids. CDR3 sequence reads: CSAPPPAGGGGELFF. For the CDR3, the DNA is TGCAGTGCTCCCCCGCCGGCCGGGGGCGGCGGGGAGCTGTTTTTT.